Each of the 7 T cell receptor beta chains below was sequenced from the same sample in a study of blood T cell repertoires in COVID-19. Sequencing used immunoSEQ multiplex PCR; TCRdb keeps in-frame clones, though not all of them. The data hold 100,000 to 150,000 clones, with approximately 90% observed a single time. Material: peripheral blood. These receptors were collected from a human donor in a cohort sampled during active COVID-19.

In nucleotides, the CDR3 is TGTGCCAGCGCGCTCCCTAGTACTAGCGGGAGTGGGGTGGCCAAAAACATTCAGTACTTC. Amino acids: CASALPSTSGSGVAKNIQYF. This chain joins TRBV2 and TRBJ2-4; 11 bases line up with TRBD2. Germline V gene data show CDR1 as SNHLY and CDR2 as FYNNEI. The CDR3 spans 20 residues. Unmatched junction bases numbered 19, after V lost 8 bases and J lost 1 base.

Points on this clone: The junction does not match germline at one end; this may be a read error. The rearrangement uses TRBV29-1 and TRBJ1-1, with 7 bases matching TRBD1. In germline, CDR1 is SQVTM, CDR2 ANQGSEA. The CDR3 contains 14 residues. CDR3 bases: TGCAGCGTGGAAGTGACAGGGTGGAACACTGAAGCTTTCTTT. Amino acids: CSVEVTGWNTEAFF. Full variable domain (remainder filled in from reference TRBV29-1 and TRBJ1-1): SAVISQKPSRDICQRGTSLTIQCQVDSQVTMMFWYRQQPGQSLTLIATANQGSEATYESGFVIDKFPISRPNLTFSTLTVSNMSPEDSSIYLCSVEVTGWNTEAFFGQGTRLTVV.

The J gene is TRBJ2-7, the V gene TRBV7-2; 8 positions agree with TRBD1. CDR1 and CDR2 (germline): SGHTA, FQGNSA. There are 13 residues in the CDR3. V lost 2 bases to trimming and J lost 7 bases; unmatched junction nucleotides: 4. CDR3: CASSLQGAREQYF. Written as DNA, the CDR3 is TGTGCCAGCAGCTTACAGGGGGCGCGGGAGCAGTACTTC. The whole variable domain, filled in from reference TRBV7-2 and TRBJ2-7, reads GAGVSQSPSNKVTEKGKDVELRCDPISGHTALYWYRQSLGQGLEFLIYFQGNSAPDKSGLPSDRFSAERTGGSVSTLTIQRTQQEDSAVYLCASSLQGAREQYFGPGTRLTVT.

In its sample, this clone was seen once. The genes are TRBV6-5 and TRBJ1-2; 10 bases agree with TRBD1. The CDR3 runs 14 residues. V lost 11 bases to trimming and J lost 7 bases; unmatched junction nucleotides: 13. Germline V gene data show CDR1 as MNHEY and CDR2 as SVGAGI. CDR3 loop: CAGSRQGARGGYTF. The CDR3 region has the DNA TGTGCCGGATCGAGACAGGGGGCGCGCGGTGGCTACACCTTC.

Written as DNA, the CDR3 is TGTGCCAGCAGACAACAGGGGGTTGAGCAGTTCTTC. It is translated as CASRQQGVEQFF. The chain joins TRBV12-3 or TRBV12-4 to TRBJ2-1; 8 bases agree with TRBD1. Trimming took 6 bases from V and 9 from J; bases not matched to a gene: 4. This CDR3 contains 12 residues.

This sequence joins TRBV5-8 and TRBJ1-1; D uncertain. V lost 4 bases and J lost 0, with 10 bases in between. Germline V CDR1 and CDR2: SGHTS, YDEGEE. The CDR3 consists of 14 residues. The CDR3 coding sequence is TGTGCCAGCAGCCGCGACGGGGTGAACACTGAAGCTTTCTTT. It codes for CASSRDGVNTEAFF. The full variable domain, rest sourced from reference TRBV5-8 and TRBJ1-1, is EAGVTQSPTHLIKTRGQQATLRCSPISGHTSVYWYQQALGLGLQFLLWYDEGEERNRGNFPPRFSGRQFPNYSSELNVNALELEDSALYLCASSRDGVNTEAFFGQGTRLTVV.

The chain couples TRBV4-2 to TRBJ2-7; TRBD1 aligns across 7 bases. This CDR3 is built from 13 residues. Germline CDR1 and CDR2: LGHNA and YNFKEQ. After removal of 4 bases from V and 3 bases from J, the junction contained 3 bases not matched to a gene. The CDR3 reads CASSPRDSYEQYF. The CDR3 DNA sequence: TGTGCCAGCAGCCCCCGGGACAGCTACGAGCAGTACTTC.